At least ten counts were recorded for the clone carrying this TCR beta chain. This sample is drawn from a study of T cells in Graves' hyperthyroidism and ophthalmopathy. RNA transcripts gave rise to amplified TCR beta CDR3 regions. The TCR CDR3 first-round RT-PCR relied on the HTBI primer set. One entry per CDR3 protein results from TCRdb running MiXCR on the multiplex PCR reads. The sample shows about 740,000 distinct CDR3 sequences, approximately 15% of them seen only once. CDR1 is SNHLY and CDR2 is FYNNEI in the germline V gene. CDR3 size: 15 residues. The trim removed 8 bases at V and 3 bases at J, leaving 6 bases unmatched.

Source material: blood. This receptor was obtained from a woman under 30 with Graves' hyperthyroidism. The rearrangement uses TRBV2 and TRBJ2-3; TRBD1 agrees at 12 bases. The CDR3 DNA reads as TGTGCCAGCCGGGACAGGGGGCTATCGACAGATACGCAGTATTTT. Its translation is CASRDRGLSTDTQYF.